Presented here are 2 T cell receptor beta chains from one specimen sequenced in a study of blood T cells in healthy people across ages. Combining a sample-barcoded 5' primer with a J-beta primer mix, a second PCR ran for roughly 7 to 11 cycles. One entry per CDR3 protein, called by TCRdb with MiXCR from the 5' RACE reads. The table has over 600,000 distinct CDR3 sequences, roughly three fifths seen once. Sequencing input: blood. These receptors were obtained from a man in his forties in good health.

The CDR3 reads CASSVGEGIGASLILNEQFF. The DNA of the CDR3 is TGTGCCAGCAGCGTAGGCGAAGGGATAGGGGCTAGTTTAATCCTCAATGAGCAGTTCTTC. This chain uses TRBV9 with TRBJ2-1, with D possibly TRBD1 on 5 matching bases. The CDR3 is 20 residues long. V was shortened by 0 bases and J by 6 bases, with 28 bases between the two germline ends. Germline loops: CDR1 SGDLS, CDR2 YYNGEE.

This clonotype has a handful of counts. The V gene is TRBV4-3, the J gene TRBJ1-2; tentative D call: TRBD1 (6 bases). The CDR3 is 13 amino acids. Trimming pared 5 bases from V and 8 bases from J, leaving 15 bases between. The V gene's germline CDR1 is LGHNA and CDR2 YSLEER. For the CDR3, the DNA is TGCGCCAGCAGCAGGGGGTGGTCAGGAGGCTACACCTTC. Amino acids: CASSRGWSGGYTF.